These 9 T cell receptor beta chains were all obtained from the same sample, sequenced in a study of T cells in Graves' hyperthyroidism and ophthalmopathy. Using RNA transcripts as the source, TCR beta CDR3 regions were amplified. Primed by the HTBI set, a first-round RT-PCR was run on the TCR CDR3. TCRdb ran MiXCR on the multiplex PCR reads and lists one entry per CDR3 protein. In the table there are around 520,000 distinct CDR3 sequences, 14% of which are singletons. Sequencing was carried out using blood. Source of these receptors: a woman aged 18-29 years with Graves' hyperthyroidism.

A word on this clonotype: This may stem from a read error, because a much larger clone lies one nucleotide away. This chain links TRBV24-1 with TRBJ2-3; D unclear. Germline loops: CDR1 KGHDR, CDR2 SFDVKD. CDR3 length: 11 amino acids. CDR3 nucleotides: TGTGTCACCAGTAACACAGATACGCAGTATTTT. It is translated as CVTSNTDTQYF.

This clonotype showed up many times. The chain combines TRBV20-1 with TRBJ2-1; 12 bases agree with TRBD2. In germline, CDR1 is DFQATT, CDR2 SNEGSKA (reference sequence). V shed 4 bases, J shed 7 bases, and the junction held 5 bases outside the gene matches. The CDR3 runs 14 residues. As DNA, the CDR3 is TGCAGTGCTAAAGGACTAGCGGGACGTAATGAGCAGTTCTTC. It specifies CSAKGLAGRNEQFF.

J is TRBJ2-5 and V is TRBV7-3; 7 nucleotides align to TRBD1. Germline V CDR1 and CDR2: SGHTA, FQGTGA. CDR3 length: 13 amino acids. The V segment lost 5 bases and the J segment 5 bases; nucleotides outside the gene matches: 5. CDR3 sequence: CASSLDRAETQYF. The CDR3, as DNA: TGTGCCAGCAGCCTTGACAGGGCGGAGACCCAGTACTTC.

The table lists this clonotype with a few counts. In nucleotides, the CDR3 is TGTGCCAGCAGTCATTCGAGACAGGACATATCCTACGAGCAGTACTTC. It is translated as CASSHSRQDISYEQYF. J is TRBJ2-7 and V is TRBV3-1, with D possibly TRBD1 on 6 matching bases. This CDR3 spans 16 amino acids. V lost 6 bases, J lost 1 base, and 19 bases lay in between. Germline loops: CDR1 LGHDT, CDR2 YNNKEL (reference sequence).

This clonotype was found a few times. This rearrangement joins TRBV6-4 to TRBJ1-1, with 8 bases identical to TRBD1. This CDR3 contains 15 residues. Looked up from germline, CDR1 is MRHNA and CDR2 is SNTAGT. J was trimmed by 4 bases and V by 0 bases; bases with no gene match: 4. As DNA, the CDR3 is TGTGCCAGCAGTGACTCCAGGACAGGGACCACTGAAGCTTTCTTT. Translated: CASSDSRTGTTEAFF.

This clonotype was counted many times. The CDR3 spells CASNRAGPTANEQFF. The DNA of the CDR3 is TGTGCCAGCAACCGAGCGGGTCCCACGGCAAATGAGCAGTTCTTC. The rearrangement uses TRBV27 and TRBJ2-1; D perhaps matches TRBD2 (6 bases). With 7 bases removed from V and 7 bases from J, the gap between germline ends came to 20 bases. Germline assignment: CDR1 MNHEY and CDR2 SMNVEV (reference sequence). The CDR3 contains 15 residues.

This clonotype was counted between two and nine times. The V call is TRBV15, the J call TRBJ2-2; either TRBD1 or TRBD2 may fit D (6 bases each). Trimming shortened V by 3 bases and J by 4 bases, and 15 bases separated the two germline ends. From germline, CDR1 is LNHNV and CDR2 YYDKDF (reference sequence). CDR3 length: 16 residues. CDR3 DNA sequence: TGTGCCACCAGCAGCCTCCGGGGGCGGGCCACCGGGGAGCTGTTTTTT. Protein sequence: CATSSLRGRATGELFF.

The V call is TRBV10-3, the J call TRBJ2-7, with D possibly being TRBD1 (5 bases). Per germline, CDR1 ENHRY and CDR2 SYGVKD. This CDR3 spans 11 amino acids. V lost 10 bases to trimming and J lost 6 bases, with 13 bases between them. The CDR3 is CATTDSGEQYV. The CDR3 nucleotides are TGTGCCACCACTGACAGTGGCGAGCAGTACGTC.

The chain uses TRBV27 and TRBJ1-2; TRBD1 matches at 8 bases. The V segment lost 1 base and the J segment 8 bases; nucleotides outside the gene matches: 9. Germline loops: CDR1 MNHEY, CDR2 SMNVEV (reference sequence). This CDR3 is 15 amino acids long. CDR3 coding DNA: TGTGCCAGCAGTTTATGGGGCAGGGGGCGGGAGGGCTACACCTTC. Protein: CASSLWGRGREGYTF.